This T cell receptor beta chain was profiled in a study of blood T cell repertoires in COVID-19. Overall study: COVID-19 samples, acute and convalescent, were from the United States, Italy and Spain. In each case, the material was cDNA or gDNA derived from T cells, B-cell-depleted T cells, or PBMCs.

Using immunoSEQ multiplex PCR, the repertoire was profiled, and TCRdb retains in-frame clones only, with some absent. Of around 51,000 clones listed, approximately 90% are singletons. The germline V gene has CDR1 LGHNA and CDR2 YSLEER. Trimming took 1 base from V and 8 from J, leaving 17 bases between them. CDR3 length equals 15 residues. The sequence came from a man in his 70s with acute or convalescent COVID-19. The chain has TRBV4-3 and TRBJ1-1; D is unclear. The sequenced sample was peripheral blood. The CDR3 nucleotides read TGCGCCAGCAGCCAAGCTGCAACAAGGGAGCAAGAAGCTTTCTTT. Its translation is CASSQAATREQEAFF.